The next 24 T cell receptor beta chains were all read from a single sample in a study of T cell changes during pregnancy in multiple sclerosis. TCRdb keeps only in-frame clones here, not all; method: immunoSEQ multiplex PCR. The data show fewer than 85,000 clones, 85% to 95% seen once. Sequenced here: peripheral blood, sampled before pregnancy. The receptors come from a female donor with multiple sclerosis, enrolled in a pregnancy study.

This chain links TRBV7-3 with TRBJ2-3, with TRBD2 identical over 8 bases. V dropped 4 bases and J dropped 5; count of bases not matched to a gene: 11. In germline, CDR1 is SGHTA, CDR2 FQGTGA. CDR3 length: 16 amino acids. The CDR3 DNA follows: TGTGCCAGCAGCTCGTCTAGCGGGCCCCAGTTAGATACGCAGTATTTT. Its protein is CASSSSSGPQLDTQYF.

The J gene is TRBJ2-1, the V gene TRBV2; D is perhaps TRBD2 (6 bases). Germline V lookup: CDR1 SNHLY, CDR2 FYNNEI. Trimming removed 3 bases from V and 7 bases from J, with 19 bases in between. The length of the CDR3 is 16 residues. CDR3 nucleotide sequence: TGTGCCAGCAGTGAGGGGACGGGAGTAATGTTGAATGAGCAGTTCTTC. Its protein is CASSEGTGVMLNEQFF. The full variable domain, its missing parts supplied by reference TRBV2 and TRBJ2-1, is EPEVTQTPSHQVTQMGQEVILRCVPISNHLYFYWYRQILGQKVEFLVSFYNNEISEKSEIFDDQFSVERPDGSNFTLKIRSTKLEDSAMYFCASSEGTGVMLNEQFFGPGTRLTVL.

The rearrangement uses TRBV6-5 and TRBJ2-1; 7 bases agree with TRBD2. Germline trimming cut 1 base from V and 9 bases from J; bases unmatched to any gene: 0. The CDR3 extends over 12 amino acids. Germline-derived CDR1 and CDR2 are MNHEY and SVGAGI. As DNA, the CDR3 is TGTGCCAGCAGTTACTGGGGGGGTGAGCAGTTCTTC. Its protein is CASSYWGGEQFF.

The chain recombines TRBV7-2 with TRBJ2-5; the D gene is possibly TRBD2 (6 bases). Germline V lookup: CDR1 SGHTA, CDR2 FQGNSA. Trimming pared 2 bases from V and 5 bases from J, leaving 12 bases between. CDR3 length: 14 amino acids. Here the CDR3 reads CASSLREASETQYF. CDR3 coding DNA: TGTGCCAGCAGCTTAAGGGAGGCCAGCGAGACCCAGTACTTC.

This sequence joins TRBV18 and TRBJ2-3; 9 bases agree with TRBD2. J was trimmed by 2 bases and V by 3 bases; bases with no gene match: 12. CDR1 KGHSH and CDR2 LQKENI come from the germline V gene. The CDR3 runs to 18 residues. CDR3 loop: CASSPRGTSGLNTDTQYF. The CDR3 DNA reads TGTGCCAGCTCACCTCGGGGAACTAGCGGGCTAAACACAGATACGCAGTATTTT.

The gene calls are TRBV4-3 and TRBJ1-1, with 8 bases that match TRBD1. Losses at the gene ends were 0 bases for V and 5 bases for J; bases not matched to a gene: 8. The CDR3 is made up of 16 amino acids. The germline V gene encodes CDR1 LGHNA and CDR2 YSLEER. CDR3 loop: CASSQEPPGQVTEAFF. The CDR3 DNA is TGCGCCAGCAGCCAAGAGCCCCCGGGACAGGTTACTGAAGCTTTCTTT.

V and J are TRBV5-4 and TRBJ1-2; 9 positions agree with TRBD1. J gave up 3 bases and V 3 bases, and 3 bases lay outside the gene matches. The CDR3 spans 14 residues. Germline V CDR1 and CDR2: SGHNT, YYREEE (reference sequence). CDR3: CASSSTGGDYGYTF. CDR3 nucleotides: TGTGCCAGCAGCTCGACAGGGGGTGACTATGGCTACACCTTC.

The chain is built from TRBV7-2 and TRBJ2-3; a weak D match, TRBD2 (6 bases). CDR3 size: 14 residues. The ends were cut back, 7 bases at V and 5 bases at J, with 16 bases in the middle. Germline-derived CDR1 and CDR2 are SGHTA and FQGNSA. The CDR3 DNA reads as TGTGCCAGCATTAGGGGAGGTCGGGGAGATACGCAGTATTTT. Its translation is CASIRGGRGDTQYF.

The rearrangement uses TRBV19 and TRBJ2-1; 13 positions agree with TRBD2. Per germline, CDR1 LNHDA and CDR2 SQIVND (reference sequence). The CDR3 is 16 amino acids. V lost 5 bases to trimming and J lost 10 bases; unmatched junction nucleotides: 11. The CDR3 region is CASSGRTSGSSSEQFF. The CDR3 nucleotides read TGTGCCAGTAGTGGAAGGACTAGCGGGAGCAGCAGCGAGCAGTTCTTC.

The chain couples TRBV5-1 to TRBJ2-7; D is perhaps TRBD1 (6 bases). V was clipped by 4 bases and J by 6 bases, with 8 bases between them. Germline assignment: CDR1 SGHRS and CDR2 YFSETQ. This CDR3 has 11 amino acids. The CDR3 coding sequence is TGCGCCAGCAGCCAGACAGGCGAGCAGTACTTC. Translated, it gives CASSQTGEQYF.

The chain links TRBV5-1 to TRBJ2-1; tentative D call: TRBD2 (6 bases). V was trimmed by 4 bases and J by 8 bases, leaving 22 bases between them. The CDR3 spans 16 residues. Germline loops: CDR1 SGHRS, CDR2 YFSETQ. CDR3: CASSTKTGSLFDEQFF. The CDR3 DNA reads as TGCGCCAGCAGCACCAAGACCGGGAGCCTTTTCGATGAGCAGTTCTTC.

The rearrangement uses TRBV4-3 and TRBJ1-5, with 8 bases matching TRBD1. The J segment lost 4 bases and the V segment lost 3 bases, leaving 5 bases of the junction unmatched. The CDR3 has 15 amino acids. CDR1 and CDR2 from the germline V gene are LGHNA and YSLEER. The DNA of the CDR3 is TGCGCCAGCAGCCAGGACAGGGTTGGTAATCAGCCCCAGCATTTT. It encodes CASSQDRVGNQPQHF.

This chain connects TRBV7-9 to TRBJ2-7; 12 bases are a match to TRBD1. The CDR3 runs to 17 residues. V shed 0 bases, J shed 0 bases, and the junction held 3 bases outside the gene matches. Germline V lookup: CDR1 SEHNR, CDR2 FQNEAQ (reference sequence). CDR3: CASSLAGTGGVSYEQYF. The CDR3 DNA reads TGTGCCAGCAGCTTAGCTGGGACAGGGGGCGTCTCCTACGAGCAGTACTTC.

The chain links TRBV6-4 to TRBJ2-3; 10 bases line up with TRBD2. The CDR3 totals 15 residues. Germline lookup yields CDR1 MRHNA and CDR2 SNTAGT. With 4 bases clipped from V and 1 base from J, the junction kept 2 bases outside the gene matches. The CDR3 DNA reads as TGTGCCAGCAGTGCCGGGACTAGCGGCACAGATACGCAGTATTTT. Translated: CASSAGTSGTDTQYF.

The chain joins TRBV30 to TRBJ1-2, with TRBD1 as a possible D gene (5 bases). Germline CDR1 reads GTSNPN; CDR2 reads SVGIG (reference sequence). This CDR3 region has 11 residues. V dropped 7 bases and J dropped 0 bases, with 6 bases sitting between them. The CDR3 reads CASGANYGYTF. The CDR3 DNA reads TGTGCCTCGGGGGCTAACTATGGCTACACCTTC.

This clone has just a few counts. The V call is TRBV27, the J call TRBJ2-2; D is undetermined. Per germline, CDR1 MNHEY and CDR2 SMNVEV (reference sequence). The CDR3 loop spans 12 amino acids. The germline V and J ends were trimmed by 10 bases and 4 bases, with 10 bases remaining between them. This chain's CDR3 is CAIRGLTGELFF. CDR3 DNA: TGTGCCATCCGCGGCCTCACCGGGGAGCTGTTTTTT.

The gene calls are TRBV10-1 and TRBJ1-2, with unresolved D. V was shortened by 6 bases and J by 0 bases, with 8 bases between the two germline ends. The CDR3 has 13 amino acids. In germline, CDR1 is WNHNN, CDR2 SYGVQD (reference sequence). The CDR3 protein is CASRPVSNYGYTF. The CDR3 DNA is TGCGCCAGCAGACCGGTCTCTAACTATGGCTACACCTTC.

This clone turned up a few times. In DNA, the CDR3 is TGTGCCAGCAGCTCCTGGACAGGAGTCTCCTACAATGAGCAGTTCTTC. Amino acids: CASSSWTGVSYNEQFF. This sequence joins TRBV7-9 and TRBJ2-1, with TRBD1 matching over 7 bases. The V and J ends lost 4 bases and 0 bases, in that order; junction bases with no gene match: 6. The CDR3 runs 16 residues. Germline V gene lookup returns CDR1 SEHNR and CDR2 FQNEAQ (reference sequence).

The chain joins TRBV14 to TRBJ2-2, with 7 bases identical to TRBD1. V lost 4 bases, J lost 1 base, and 9 bases stayed unmatched. The CDR3 is 17 amino acids. Germline V gene lookup returns CDR1 SGHDN and CDR2 FVKESK. CDR3 sequence: CASSPIGTAKNTGELFF. CDR3 nucleotide sequence: TGTGCCAGCAGCCCAATCGGGACAGCCAAGAACACCGGGGAGCTGTTTTTT.

This clone was seen just once. This chain joins TRBV19 and TRBJ2-7; TRBD2 is a possible D gene (5 bases). With 6 bases removed from V and 2 bases from J, the gap between germline ends came to 14 bases. Germline V gives CDR1 LNHDA, CDR2 SQIVND (reference sequence). The CDR3 has 14 amino acids. This CDR3 is CASSDDLGAYEQYF. CDR3 sequence (DNA): TGTGCCAGTAGCGATGATCTCGGGGCCTACGAGCAGTACTTC.

This clone was observed once. The rearrangement uses TRBV7-2 and TRBJ2-1, with TRBD2 as a possible D gene (6 bases). The CDR3 sequence is 16 residues long. Germline V gives CDR1 SGHTA, CDR2 FQGNSA. The V end lost 5 bases, the J end lost 0 bases, and 14 bases lay between the germline ends. The DNA of the CDR3 is TGTGCCAGCAGCCCAGAAGCGGGTAGCTCCTACAATGAGCAGTTCTTC. This gives the protein CASSPEAGSSYNEQFF. The entire variable domain, with the rest obtained from reference TRBV7-2 and TRBJ2-1, is as follows: GAGVSQSPSNKVTEKGKDVELRCDPISGHTALYWYRQSLGQGLEFLIYFQGNSAPDKSGLPSDRFSAERTGGSVSTLTIQRTQQEDSAVYLCASSPEAGSSYNEQFFGPGTRLTVL.

This chain connects TRBV18 to TRBJ2-7; 14 nucleotides align to TRBD2. V lost 6 bases and J lost 0; bases outside the gene matches: 4. The CDR3 has 16 residues. In germline, CDR1 is KGHSH, CDR2 LQKENI. This CDR3 reads CASSQGTSGSSYEQYF. CDR3 nucleotide sequence: TGTGCCAGCTCCCAAGGGACTAGCGGGAGCTCCTACGAGCAGTACTTC.

This clone was seen only once. One end of the junction fails to match germline, which may point to a read error. This chain uses TRBV6-1 with TRBJ1-4; 8 bases line up with TRBD1. CDR1 is MNHNS, CDR2 SASEGT, per germline. The CDR3 runs to 14 residues. DNA of the CDR3: TGTGCCACCAGTCGGGACAGGATGGGTGAAAAACTGTTTTTT. Protein: CATSRDRMGEKLFF.

The gene calls are TRBV7-2 and TRBJ1-2, with D unresolved. V was shortened by 5 bases and J by 3 bases, with 13 bases between the two germline ends. Germline-derived CDR1 and CDR2 are SGHTA and FQGNSA. This CDR3 region has 14 residues. The CDR3: CASSPASRDYGYTF. CDR3 in DNA: TGTGCCAGCAGCCCCGCCTCTCGGGACTATGGCTACACCTTC.